Sequencing of this TCR beta chain was carried out in a study of PD-1 blockade in mismatch repair-deficient tumors (dated by TCRdb to 2016 to 2017). Describing the broader study: Between September 2013 and September 2016, the trial enrolled some 86 consecutive patients with more than 10 mismatch repair-deficient cancer types, every one of whom had been previously treated and was progressing. Tumor-associated T cell clones in the peripheral blood of patients responding to PD-1 blockade were tracked using deep sequencing of TCR CDR3 regions.

In the germline V gene, CDR1 corresponds to WSHSY and CDR2 to SAAADI. From the cysteine through the phenylalanine, the CDR3 covers 15 amino acids. The retained sequence is limited to the CDR3, 45 bases, with the frame set at the first base. Trimming removed 3 bases from V and 6 bases from J; the gene matches leave 7 bases unexplained. Library preparation used the immunoSEQ multiplex PCR assay. TCRdb took this table from immuneACCESS and kept in-frame rearrangements with V and J called. Such tables lack part of the clones; where checked against another copy, unresolved V genes explain under half of the gap, and the rest is unexplained. The sample table lists more than 95,000 clones, approximately 90% of them with a count of one. The top ten clonotypes cover roughly 14% of the sample. For every enrolled patient, mismatch repair deficiency was confirmed by either polymerase chain reaction or immunohistochemistry. A few patients who responded to pembrolizumab therapy underwent TCR sequencing. The phase II trial prospectively tested pembrolizumab PD-1 blockade in advanced mismatch repair-deficient cancers regardless of tissue of origin. Serial peripheral blood T cell samples were collected before and at multiple times after starting PD-1 blockade. Blood sampling time points were reported as weeks after the first dose of pembrolizumab.

Study-level results and caveats: Rapid expansion after pembrolizumab followed by contraction, generally before radiologic responses, was shown by tumor-resident clones, which were often undetectable in blood before treatment.

A note on this clone: Its antigen target is currently unknown. No qualities accompany the bases; no much larger clone lies one base away.

The V and J segments used are TRBV10-2 and TRBJ1-5, and 8 junction bases match TRBD1. The receptor comes from an adult with mismatch repair-deficient cancer. Specimen: peripheral blood, collected 44 weeks after starting pembrolizumab. The CDR3 protein: CASSESQGAGQPQHF. The DNA sequence is as follows: TGCGCCAGCAGTGAATCTCAGGGGGCCGGTCAGCCCCAGCATTTT.